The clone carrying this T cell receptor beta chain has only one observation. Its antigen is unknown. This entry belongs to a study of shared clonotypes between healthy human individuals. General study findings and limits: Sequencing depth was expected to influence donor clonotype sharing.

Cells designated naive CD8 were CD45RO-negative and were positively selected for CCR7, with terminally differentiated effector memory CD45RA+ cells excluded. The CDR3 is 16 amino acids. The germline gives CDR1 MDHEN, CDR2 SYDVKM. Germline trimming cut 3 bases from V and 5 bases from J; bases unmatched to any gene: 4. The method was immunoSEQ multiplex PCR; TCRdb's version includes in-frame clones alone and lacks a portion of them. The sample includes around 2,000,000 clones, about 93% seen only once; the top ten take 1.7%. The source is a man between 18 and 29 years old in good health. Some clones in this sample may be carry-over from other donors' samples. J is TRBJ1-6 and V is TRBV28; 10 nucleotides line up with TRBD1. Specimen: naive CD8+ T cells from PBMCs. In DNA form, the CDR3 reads TGTGCCAGCAGTTTTACCGGGACAGGGGATAATTCACCCCTCCACTTT. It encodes CASSFTGTGDNSPLHF.